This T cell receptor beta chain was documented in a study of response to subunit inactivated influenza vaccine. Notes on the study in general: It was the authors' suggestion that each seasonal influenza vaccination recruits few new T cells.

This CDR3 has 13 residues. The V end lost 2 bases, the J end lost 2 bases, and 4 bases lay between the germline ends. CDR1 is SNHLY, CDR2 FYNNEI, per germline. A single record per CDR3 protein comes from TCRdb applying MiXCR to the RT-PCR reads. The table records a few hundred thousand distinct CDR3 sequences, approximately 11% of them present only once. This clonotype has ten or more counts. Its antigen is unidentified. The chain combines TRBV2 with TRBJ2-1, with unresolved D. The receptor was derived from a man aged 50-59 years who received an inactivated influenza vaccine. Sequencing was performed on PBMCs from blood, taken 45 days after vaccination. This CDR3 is CASSEYAYNEQFF. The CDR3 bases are TGTGCCAGCAGTGAATATGCCTACAATGAGCAGTTCTTC.